One and the same sample provided the 19 T cell receptor beta chains below, sequenced in a study of control samples from healthy donors and cancer patients. The protocol was immunoSEQ multiplex PCR, while the TCRdb copy is restricted to in-frame clones and leaves out a portion. The sample consists of 150,000 to 170,000 clones, 94% of them appearing once. Material for sequencing was blood. All receptors come from a man aged 35 to 55 in good health.

V is TRBV7-9 and J is TRBJ2-5; weak D call: TRBD2 (7 bases). The CDR3 is made up of 14 amino acids. V was clipped by 8 bases and J by 4 bases, with 17 bases between them. Looked up from germline, CDR1 is SEHNR and CDR2 is FQNEAQ (reference sequence). CDR3 DNA sequence: TGTGCCAGCGGACAGACTAGCTTGCTAGAGACCCAGTACTTC. It translates to CASGQTSLLETQYF.

In DNA form, the CDR3 reads TGTGCCAGCTCACCCGTCAGGGTGAACACCGGGGAGCTGTTTTTT. Its translation: CASSPVRVNTGELFF. The chain carries TRBV18 and TRBJ2-2; perhaps TRBD1 as D (5 bases). The CDR3 consists of 15 residues. The ends were cut back, 3 bases at V and 1 base at J, with 9 bases in the middle. CDR1 and CDR2 (germline): KGHSH, LQKENI.

The genes are TRBV27 and TRBJ1-5, with no clear D. The CDR3 loop spans 15 amino acids. The germline V gene encodes CDR1 MNHEY and CDR2 SMNVEV (reference sequence). V lost 5 bases to trimming and J lost 0 bases, with 11 bases between them. CDR3: CASSPHSYSNQPQHF. CDR3 coding DNA: TGTGCCAGCAGTCCTCACAGCTATAGCAATCAGCCCCAGCATTTT.

This chain links TRBV9 with TRBJ2-7; tentative D call: TRBD1 (6 bases). Trimming took 3 bases from V and 6 from J, leaving 13 bases between them. Per the germline V gene, CDR1 is SGDLS and CDR2 is YYNGEE. CDR3 length: 13 residues. CDR3 bases: TGTGCCAGCAGCGAGGGACACGGCGGCGAGCAGTACTTC. As protein: CASSEGHGGEQYF.

The chain is built from TRBV19 and TRBJ1-5; no firm D call. The CDR3 is 16 amino acids. Trimming shortened V by 5 bases and J by 0 bases, and 14 bases separated the two germline ends. CDR1 is LNHDA and CDR2 is SQIVND in the germline V gene (reference sequence). The CDR3 DNA follows: TGTGCCAGTAGTGCGATAGGGCCGTATAGCAATCAGCCCCAGCATTTT. This codes for CASSAIGPYSNQPQHF.

V and J are TRBV19 and TRBJ1-4; D is uncertain. CDR3 length: 13 residues. Trimming took 7 bases from V and 8 from J, leaving 14 bases between them. Germline V lookup: CDR1 LNHDA, CDR2 SQIVND (reference sequence). This CDR3 is CASMRSGVEKLFF. DNA of the CDR3: TGTGCCAGTATGAGGTCCGGGGTGGAAAAACTGTTTTTT.

DNA for the CDR3: TGTGCCACCAGTGGATTAATAGGCGACGGGACTGGCTATGGCTACACCTTC. This translates into CATSGLIGDGTGYGYTF. The V gene is TRBV24-1, the J gene TRBJ1-2, with a tentative D call TRBD1 (5 bases). The CDR3 spans 17 residues. The germline V and J ends were trimmed by 5 bases and 4 bases, with 22 bases remaining between them. Per germline, CDR1 KGHDR and CDR2 SFDVKD.

This chain uses TRBV5-1 with TRBJ2-3; 7 nucleotides line up with TRBD2. This CDR3 comprises 16 residues. CDR1 is SGHRS and CDR2 is YFSETQ in the germline V gene. Trimming took 4 bases from V and 2 from J; bases not matched to a gene: 10. CDR3 loop: CASSPGGSGNTDTQYF. In nucleotides, the CDR3 is TGCGCCAGCAGCCCGGGAGGCAGCGGGAACACAGATACGCAGTATTTT.

The chain employs TRBV29-1 and TRBJ1-1; 9 positions agree with TRBD1. Trimming removed 2 bases from V and 1 base from J; junction bases left unmatched: 5. Germline V gene sequence: CDR1 SQVTM, CDR2 ANQGSEA. The CDR3 runs 15 residues. This CDR3 is CSVEIQGAGNTEAFF. DNA for the CDR3: TGCAGCGTTGAAATACAGGGGGCGGGGAACACTGAAGCTTTCTTT.

J is TRBJ1-2 and V is TRBV24-1; perhaps TRBD1 as D (6 bases). The V gene lost 7 bases and the J gene lost 7 bases, with 24 bases spanning the gap. The CDR3 is 16 amino acids. Germline-derived CDR1 and CDR2 are KGHDR and SFDVKD. The CDR3, as DNA: TGTGCCACCAGCCCCTCTGTTGGACAGCTAGACCTTGGCTACACCTTC. Amino acid sequence: CATSPSVGQLDLGYTF.

The V call is TRBV5-1, the J call TRBJ1-4; D might be TRBD1 (5 bases). This CDR3 has 13 residues. Trimming pared 4 bases from V and 8 bases from J, leaving 12 bases between. CDR1 and CDR2 (germline): SGHRS, YFSETQ. CDR3 sequence: CASSPGMGEKLFF. In DNA, the CDR3 is TGCGCCAGCAGCCCAGGGATGGGGGAAAAACTGTTTTTT.

The chain links TRBV5-6 to TRBJ1-1, with 9 bases fitting TRBD1. The CDR3 is 16 amino acids. Germline trimming cut 3 bases from V and 3 bases from J; bases unmatched to any gene: 9. Germline assignment: CDR1 SGHDT and CDR2 YYEEEE. CDR3 bases: TGTGCCAGCAGCTCTTGGTCGACAGGGGGGCACACTGAAGCTTTCTTT. This encodes CASSSWSTGGHTEAFF.

The chain is built from TRBV18 and TRBJ1-1, with 9 bases fitting TRBD1. This CDR3 has 15 amino acids. CDR1 and CDR2 from the germline V gene are KGHSH and LQKENI. V gave up 3 bases and J gave up 2 bases; unmatched junction bases: 4. The CDR3: CASSPLGQGNTEAFF. CDR3 bases: TGTGCCAGCTCACCCCTGGGACAGGGAAACACTGAAGCTTTCTTT.

The chain combines TRBV6-1 with TRBJ1-1, with TRBD1 as a possible D gene (6 bases). V lost 3 bases and J lost 4, with 12 bases in between. The CDR3 is 14 amino acids. Germline V gives CDR1 MNHNS, CDR2 SASEGT. CDR3: CASSERGQITEAFF. In DNA, the CDR3 is TGTGCCAGCAGTGAGCGCGGACAGATCACTGAAGCTTTCTTT.

The chain couples TRBV9 to TRBJ1-1; maybe TRBD1 (5 bases). The length of the CDR3 is 16 residues. Trimming shortened V by 0 bases and J by 0 bases, and 12 bases separated the two germline ends. Per the germline V gene, CDR1 is SGDLS and CDR2 is YYNGEE. The CDR3 coding sequence is TGTGCCAGCAGCGTAGACGGGGGAAGACTGAACACTGAAGCTTTCTTT. Translation gives CASSVDGGRLNTEAFF.

The CDR3, as DNA: TGTGCCAGCAGCCAAGAATTGGGGGTAGGCTACACCTTC. This gives the protein CASSQELGVGYTF. This chain links TRBV3-1 (or the pseudogene TRBV3-2) with TRBJ1-2; possible D gene TRBD1, 5 bases. There are 13 residues in the CDR3. Germline assignment: CDR1 LGHDT and CDR2 YNNKEL (reference sequence). Trimming left V 0 bases short and J 8 bases short, with 10 bases between.

CDR3 DNA sequence: TGTGCCAGCAGCCAGGTACCTCAGTCACCCCTCCACTTT. It encodes CASSQVPQSPLHF. The chain links TRBV3-1 (or the pseudogene TRBV3-2) to TRBJ1-6, with no clear D. V lost 3 bases, J lost 10 bases, and 10 bases lay in between. The CDR3 loop spans 13 amino acids. Germline CDR1 and CDR2: LGHDT and YNNKEL (reference sequence).

V and J are TRBV4-3 and TRBJ2-1; unclear D gene. The CDR3 extends over 13 amino acids. Per germline, CDR1 LGHNA and CDR2 YSLEER. Trimming took 6 bases from V and 9 from J, leaving 15 bases between them. The CDR3 loop reads CASSPMDGVEQFF. CDR3 nucleotide sequence: TGCGCCAGCAGTCCCATGGATGGGGTTGAGCAGTTCTTC.

The rearrangement links TRBV4-1 to TRBJ2-1, with 11 bases identical to TRBD1. V trimming: 4 bases; J trimming: 8 bases; junction bases outside the gene matches: 10. Germline lookup yields CDR1 MGHRA and CDR2 YSYEKL. This CDR3 has 16 amino acids. The CDR3 loop is CASSPEDRGPFDEQFF. The DNA of the CDR3 is TGCGCCAGCAGCCCCGAGGACAGGGGGCCGTTTGATGAGCAGTTCTTC.